This T cell receptor (beta chain) was sequenced in a study of shared clonotypes between healthy human individuals. Study overall: Plates per donor: three CD4 naive, three CD4 memory, two CD8 naive, one CD8 memory.

How the authors handled the data: Filtering differed since immunoSEQ provided only junctions, with no quality scores. Here immunoSEQ multiplex PCR was the method, and the copy in TCRdb shows in-frame clones only, minus some. V and J calls and clone size follow that table, whereas D and trimming were derived from the DNA. The data hold hundreds of thousands of clones, with roughly 96% observed a single time. This CDR3 comprises 15 residues. CDR1 is SGHKS, CDR2 YYEKEE, per germline (reference sequence). V dropped 2 bases and J dropped 0 bases, with 9 bases sitting between them. The naive CD8 fraction comprised CD45RO-negative cells positively selected for CCR7 and excluded terminally differentiated effector memory CD45RA+ cells.

The chain uses TRBV5-5 and TRBJ1-5; D remains unclear. This sequence originates from a woman aged 25 to 39 in good health. Sequences were obtained from naive CD8+ T cells sorted from blood. This chain's CDR3 is CASSFGRNSNQPQHF. As DNA, the CDR3 is TGTGCCAGCAGCTTCGGGAGGAATAGCAATCAGCCCCAGCATTTT.